This T cell receptor beta chain came from a study of blood T cell repertoires in COVID-19. Study summary: There were acute and convalescent COVID-19 samples, and they came from the United States, Italy and Spain. From T cells, B-cell-depleted T cells, or PBMCs came the material, which was cDNA or gDNA.

This clone was seen a single time. In the authors' methods: Amplifying reference gene primers gave estimates of nucleated cell counts. Sequenced by immunoSEQ multiplex PCR; TCRdb stores in-frame clones only, minus some. That table is the source of V, J and clone size, and D and trimming were worked out from the DNA. This sample has over 120,000 clones, with about four fifths found just once. There are 17 residues in the CDR3. With 5 bases removed from V and 4 bases from J, the gap between germline ends came to 23 bases. Germline V gene lookup returns CDR1 SGHTA and CDR2 FQGNSA. The source is a human donor in a cohort sampled during active COVID-19. The genes are TRBV7-2 and TRBJ1-1; D may be TRBD1 (6 bases). The sequencing sample was made of peripheral blood. The CDR3 spells CASSGETGSFRITEAFF. The CDR3 nucleotides read TGTGCCAGCAGCGGAGAGACAGGCTCCTTCAGAATCACTGAAGCTTTCTTT.